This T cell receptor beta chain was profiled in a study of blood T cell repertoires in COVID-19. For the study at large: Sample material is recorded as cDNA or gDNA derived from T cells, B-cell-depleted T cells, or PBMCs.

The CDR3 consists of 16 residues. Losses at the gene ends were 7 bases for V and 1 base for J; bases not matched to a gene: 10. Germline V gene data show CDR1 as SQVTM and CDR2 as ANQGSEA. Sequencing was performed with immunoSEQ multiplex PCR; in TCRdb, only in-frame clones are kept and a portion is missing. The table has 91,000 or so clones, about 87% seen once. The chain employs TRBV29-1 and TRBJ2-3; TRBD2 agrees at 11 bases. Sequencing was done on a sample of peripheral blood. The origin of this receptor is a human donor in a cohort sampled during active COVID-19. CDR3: CSANPRLAGRTDTQYF. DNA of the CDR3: TGCAGCGCCAACCCCCGACTAGCGGGACGCACAGATACGCAGTATTTT.